The rows below give T cell receptor beta chains drawn from one sample of a study of blood T cells in healthy people across ages. One entry per CDR3 protein, called by TCRdb with MiXCR from the 5' RACE reads. The data hold 550,000 to 600,000 distinct CDR3 sequences, with approximately 25% observed a single time. Material: blood. Receptor source: a woman in her 70s in good health. Both conserved end residues are part of each CDR3. The D gene is left open where the match is weak. Some rows mark clone size as missing; the rest say once, few, many or name a class of expanded clone.

abundance	v_gene	j_gene	d_gene	CDR3aa	CDR3nt
once	TRBV18	TRBJ1-3	.	CASSRETGNTIYF	TGTGCCAGCTCAAGGGAGACCGGAAACACCATATATTTT
few	TRBV20-1	TRBJ2-3	.	CSALISGTDTQYF	TGCAGTGCCTTGATCAGTGGCACAGATACGCAGTATTTT
few	TRBV12-3/TRBV12-4	TRBJ1-1	.	CASSFGQLNTEAFF	TGTGCCAGCAGTTTCGGACAGCTGAACACTGAAGCTTTCTTT
few	TRBV12-3/TRBV12-4	TRBJ1-1	.	CVLCQRVPGHRREAFF	TGTGTCCTGTGCCAGCGGGTCCCGGGACACCGTCGTGAAGCTTTCTTT
many	TRBV29-1	TRBJ2-7	TRBD1	CSVAGQGMGEQYF	TGCAGCGTTGCGGGACAGGGGATGGGGGAGCAGTACTTC
.	TRBV5-1	TRBJ1-2	.	CASSLRTTLSGGYTF	TGCGCCAGCAGCTTGCGGACAACGCTGTCGGGAGGCTACACCTTC
.	TRBV5-1	TRBJ2-1	.	CASSPIAPLGNEQFF	TGCGCCAGCAGCCCGATAGCGCCCCTCGGAAATGAGCAGTTCTTC
.	TRBV20-1	TRBJ1-2	.	CSAHTGFGGYTF	TGCAGTGCCCACACAGGGTTTGGTGGCTACACCTTC
.	TRBV7-2	TRBJ1-1	.	CASSAMWGGLNTEAFF	TGTGCCAGCAGCGCGATGTGGGGGGGCCTGAACACTGAAGCTTTCTTT
many	TRBV7-2	TRBJ1-1	.	CASSLVVTSLEAFF	TGTGCCAGCAGCTTAGTGGTAACCTCCCTTGAAGCTTTCTTT
few	TRBV30	TRBJ1-4	.	CARTPAGREKLFF	TGTGCCAGGACCCCCGCCGGCAGGGAAAAACTGTTTTTT
few	TRBV5-1	TRBJ2-5	.	CASSLRFRSARETQYF	TGCGCCAGCAGCTTGAGGTTCAGGTCAGCCAGAGAGACCCAGTACTTC
.	TRBV12-3/TRBV12-4	TRBJ2-4	TRBD2	CASSFELAENIQYF	TGTGCCAGCAGTTTCGAGCTAGCGGAAAACATTCAGTACTTC
few	TRBV7-2	TRBJ2-7	.	CASSPLHTSYEQYF	TGTGCCAGCAGCCCACTTCATACCTCCTACGAGCAGTACTTC
.	TRBV19	TRBJ1-2	.	CASSITDAYGYTF	TGTGCCAGTAGTATAACAGACGCCTATGGCTACACCTTC
.	TRBV21-1	TRBJ1-1	.	CAPTPARQGDTEAFF	TGTGCCCCCACCCCCGCACGGCAGGGGGATACTGAAGCTTTCTTT
.	TRBV5-4	TRBJ1-4	.	CASRTREGKLFF	TGTGCCAGCAGGACCCGCGAGGGGAAACTGTTTTTT
.	TRBV30	TRBJ2-3	TRBD2	CAWSVAGNTDTQYF	TGTGCCTGGAGTGTAGCGGGGAACACAGATACGCAGTATTTT
few	TRBV20-1	TRBJ2-1	.	CSAREESGVYNEQFF	TGCAGTGCTAGAGAAGAATCAGGGGTATACAATGAGCAGTTCTTC
.	TRBV18	TRBJ2-2	.	CASSPRRGANTGELFF	TGTGCCAGCTCACCACGTAGGGGAGCGAACACCGGGGAGCTGTTTTTT
many	TRBV20-1	TRBJ1-1	TRBD1	CSARGGTGEAFF	TGCAGTGCTAGGGGAGGGACAGGAGAAGCTTTCTTT
few	TRBV2	TRBJ2-1	TRBD2	CASRTSGPYNEQFF	TGTGCCAGCAGGACTAGCGGGCCCTACAATGAGCAGTTCTTC
few	TRBV6-6	TRBJ1-2	.	CASSYSGGTYGYTF	TGTGCCAGCAGTTACTCAGGGGGAACCTATGGCTACACCTTC
few	TRBV7-8	TRBJ2-7	.	CASSPRGGSEWQQYF	TGTGCCAGCAGCCCGCGGGGTGGCTCTGAGTGGCAGCAGTACTTC
.	TRBV20-1	TRBJ2-2	.	CSARRSEGTGELFF	TGCAGTGCTAGACGCAGTGAGGGAACCGGGGAGCTGTTTTTT
few	TRBV12-3/TRBV12-4	TRBJ1-1	.	CASSQSTLFGAEAFF	TGTGCCAGCAGCCAATCGACACTTTTCGGGGCTGAAGCTTTCTTT
.	TRBV10-2	TRBJ2-1	.	CASSRDFDEQFF	TGCGCCAGCAGTCGGGATTTCGATGAGCAGTTCTTC
.	TRBV11-2	TRBJ2-1	.	CASSSALHRDLFF	TGTGCCAGCAGCAGCGCCCTACATAGGGACTTGTTCTTC
few	TRBV20-1	TRBJ1-1	.	CSARDPRGTEAFF	TGCAGTGCCCGGGACCCCCGAGGGACTGAAGCTTTCTTT
few	TRBV20-1	TRBJ1-1	.	CSARDWLNTEAFF	TGCAGTGCTAGAGATTGGTTGAACACTGAAGCTTTCTTT
many	TRBV29-1	TRBJ2-7	.	CSVGVSYEQYF	TGCAGCGTCGGGGTCTCCTACGAGCAGTACTTC
few	TRBV3-1	TRBJ1-1	.	CASSQDGGIAEAFF	TGTGCCAGCAGCCAAGACGGGGGGATCGCTGAAGCTTTCTTT
.	TRBV5-1	TRBJ2-7	TRBD2	CASSPGGTDSYEQYF	TGCGCCAGCAGCCCCGGGGGGACGGACTCCTACGAGCAGTACTTC
.	TRBV9	TRBJ2-5	TRBD1	CASSPSGTAEETQYF	TGCGCCAGCAGCCCCAGTGGGACAGCCGAAGAGACCCAGTACTTC
few	TRBV7-6	TRBJ2-1	.	CASCDRGRDNEQFF	TGTGCCAGCTGCGATCGGGGGAGAGACAATGAGCAGTTCTTC
.	TRBV4-1	TRBJ1-5	.	CASSQVAQANQPQHF	TGCGCCAGCAGCCAAGTTGCACAGGCTAATCAGCCCCAGCATTTT
few	TRBV15	TRBJ2-7	.	CATSKGWGYGEQYF	TGTGCCACCAGCAAAGGGTGGGGGTACGGTGAGCAGTACTTC
.	TRBV5-1	TRBJ2-5	.	CASTIEGGLLRKTQYF	TGCGCCAGCACCATCGAGGGGGGGCTTCTGAGAAAGACCCAGTACTTC
.	TRBV20-1	TRBJ2-1	.	CSARDLLLTTAEQFF	TGCAGTGCTAGAGATCTGTTACTAACAACGGCTGAGCAGTTCTTC
few	TRBV20-1	TRBJ1-5	TRBD1	CSVAGTVNQPQHF	TGCAGTGTTGCCGGGACAGTCAATCAGCCCCAGCATTTT
.	TRBV20-1	TRBJ2-2	.	CSAPHYTGELFF	TGCAGTGCCCCGCACTACACCGGGGAGCTGTTTTTT
few	TRBV7-2	TRBJ2-5	.	CASSPGTYGETQYF	TGTGCCAGCAGCCCCGGGACCTACGGGGAGACCCAGTACTTC
.	TRBV20-1	TRBJ2-5	.	CSATRSVRETQYF	TGCAGTGCTACCCGTAGTGTGAGAGAGACCCAGTACTTC
few	TRBV20-1	TRBJ1-1	TRBD1	CSARDPLRQGQLRNTEAFF	TGCAGTGCTAGAGACCCGCTACGACAGGGCCAGTTAAGGAACACTGAAGCTTTCTTT
few	TRBV13	TRBJ2-7	.	CASSLTVSEVHEQYF	TGTGCCAGCAGCCTGACGGTGTCCGAGGTCCACGAGCAGTACTTC
few	TRBV2	TRBJ2-4	.	CASSKEGSQNIQYF	TGTGCCAGCAGCAAGGAGGGATCCCAAAACATTCAGTACTTC